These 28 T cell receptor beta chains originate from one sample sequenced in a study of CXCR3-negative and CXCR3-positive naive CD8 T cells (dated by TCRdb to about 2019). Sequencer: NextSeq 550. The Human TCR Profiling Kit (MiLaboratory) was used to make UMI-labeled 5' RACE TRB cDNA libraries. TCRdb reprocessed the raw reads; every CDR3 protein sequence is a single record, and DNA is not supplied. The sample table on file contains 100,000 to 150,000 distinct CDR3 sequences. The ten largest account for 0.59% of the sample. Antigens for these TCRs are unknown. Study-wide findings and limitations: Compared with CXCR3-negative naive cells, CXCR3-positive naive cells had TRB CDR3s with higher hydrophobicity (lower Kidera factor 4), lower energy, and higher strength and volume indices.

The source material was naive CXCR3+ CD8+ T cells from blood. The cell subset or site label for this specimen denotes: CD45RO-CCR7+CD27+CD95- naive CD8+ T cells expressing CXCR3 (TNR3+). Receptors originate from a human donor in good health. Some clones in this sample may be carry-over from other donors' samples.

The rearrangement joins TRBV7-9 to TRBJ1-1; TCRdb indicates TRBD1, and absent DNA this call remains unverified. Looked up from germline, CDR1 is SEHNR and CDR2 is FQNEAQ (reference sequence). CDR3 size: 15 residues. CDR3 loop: CASTGTGEGRTEAFF.

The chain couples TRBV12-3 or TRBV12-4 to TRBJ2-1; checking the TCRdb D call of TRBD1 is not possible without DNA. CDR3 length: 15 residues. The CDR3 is CASSFRTATYNEQFF.

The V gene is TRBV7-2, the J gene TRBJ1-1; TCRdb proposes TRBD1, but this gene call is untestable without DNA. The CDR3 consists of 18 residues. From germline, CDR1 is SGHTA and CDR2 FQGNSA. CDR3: CASSYGDRGFSSRTEAFF.

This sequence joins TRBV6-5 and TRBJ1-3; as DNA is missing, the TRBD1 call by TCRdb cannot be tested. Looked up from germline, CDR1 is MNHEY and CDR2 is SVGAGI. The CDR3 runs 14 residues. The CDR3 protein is CATFGGDRRNTIYF.

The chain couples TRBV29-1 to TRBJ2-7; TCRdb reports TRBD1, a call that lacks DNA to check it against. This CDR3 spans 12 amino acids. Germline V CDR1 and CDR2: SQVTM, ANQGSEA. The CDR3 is CSVAGQGYEQYF.

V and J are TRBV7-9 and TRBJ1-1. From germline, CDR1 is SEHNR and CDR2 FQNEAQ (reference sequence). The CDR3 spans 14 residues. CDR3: CASSLDDLADEAFF.

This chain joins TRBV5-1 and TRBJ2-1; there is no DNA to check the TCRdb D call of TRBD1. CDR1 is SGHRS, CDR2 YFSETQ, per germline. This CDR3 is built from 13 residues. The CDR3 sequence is CASTPRDYNEQFF.

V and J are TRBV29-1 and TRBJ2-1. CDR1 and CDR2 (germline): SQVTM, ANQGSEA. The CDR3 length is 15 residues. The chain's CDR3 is CSVEDPLTENNEQFF.

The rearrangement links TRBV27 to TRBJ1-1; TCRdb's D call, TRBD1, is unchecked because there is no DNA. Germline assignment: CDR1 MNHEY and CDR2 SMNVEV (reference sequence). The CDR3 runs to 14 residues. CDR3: CASLNGQGSTEAFF.

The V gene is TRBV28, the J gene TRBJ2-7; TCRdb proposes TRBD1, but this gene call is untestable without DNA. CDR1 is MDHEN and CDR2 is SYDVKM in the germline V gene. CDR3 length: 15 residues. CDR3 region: CASSRRGAGQEEQYF. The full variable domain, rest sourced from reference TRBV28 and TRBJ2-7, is DVKVTQSSRYLVKRTGEKVFLECVQDMDHENMFWYRQDPGLGLRLIYFSYDVKMKEKGDIPEGYSVSREKKERFSLILESASTNQTSMYLCASSRRGAGQEEQYFGPGTRLTVT.

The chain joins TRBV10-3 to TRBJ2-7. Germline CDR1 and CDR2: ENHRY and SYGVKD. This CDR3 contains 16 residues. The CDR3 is CAISEGLVSASYEQYF.

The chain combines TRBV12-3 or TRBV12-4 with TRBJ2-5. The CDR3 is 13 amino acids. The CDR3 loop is CASSFVPQGTQYF.

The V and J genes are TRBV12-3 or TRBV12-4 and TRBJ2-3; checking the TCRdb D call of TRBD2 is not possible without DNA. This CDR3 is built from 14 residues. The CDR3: CASSPGGPGDTQYF.

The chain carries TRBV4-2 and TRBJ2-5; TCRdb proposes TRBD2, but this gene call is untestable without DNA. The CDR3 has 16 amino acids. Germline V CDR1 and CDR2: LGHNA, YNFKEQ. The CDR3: CASSQEASVREETQYF.

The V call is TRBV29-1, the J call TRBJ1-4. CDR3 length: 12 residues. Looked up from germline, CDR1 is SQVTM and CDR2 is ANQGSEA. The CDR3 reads CSVEFGGQKLFF.

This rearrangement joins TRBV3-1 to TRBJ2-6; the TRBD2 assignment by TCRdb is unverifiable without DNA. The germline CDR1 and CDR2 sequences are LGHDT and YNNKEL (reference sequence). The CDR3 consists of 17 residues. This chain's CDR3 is CASSRREGFSGANLLTF.

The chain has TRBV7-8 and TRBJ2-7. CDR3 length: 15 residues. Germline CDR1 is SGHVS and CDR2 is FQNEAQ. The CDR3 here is CASSLVVREVYEQYF.

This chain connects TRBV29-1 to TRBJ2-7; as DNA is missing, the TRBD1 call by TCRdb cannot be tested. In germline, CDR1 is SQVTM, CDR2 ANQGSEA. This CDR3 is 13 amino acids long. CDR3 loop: CSAEVDISYEQYF.

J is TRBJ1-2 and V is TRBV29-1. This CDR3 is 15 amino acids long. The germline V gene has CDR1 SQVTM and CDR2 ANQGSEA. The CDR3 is CSVEDPERVNYGYTF.

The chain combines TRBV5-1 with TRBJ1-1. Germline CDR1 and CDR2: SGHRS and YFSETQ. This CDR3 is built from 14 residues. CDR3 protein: CASGLDGMDTEAFF.

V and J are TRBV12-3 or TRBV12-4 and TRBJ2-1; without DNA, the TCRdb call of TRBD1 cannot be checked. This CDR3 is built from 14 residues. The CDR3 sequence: CASTPPGVYNEQFF.

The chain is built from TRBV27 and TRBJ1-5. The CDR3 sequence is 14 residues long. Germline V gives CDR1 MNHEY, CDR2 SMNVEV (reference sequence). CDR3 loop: CASSRLYSNQPQHF.

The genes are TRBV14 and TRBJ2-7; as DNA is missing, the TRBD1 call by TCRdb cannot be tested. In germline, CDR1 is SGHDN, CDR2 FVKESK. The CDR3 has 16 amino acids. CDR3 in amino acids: CASSHSRTGEDYEQYF.

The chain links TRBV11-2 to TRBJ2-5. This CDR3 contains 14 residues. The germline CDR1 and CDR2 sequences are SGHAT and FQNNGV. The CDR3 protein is CASSLTGWEETQYF.

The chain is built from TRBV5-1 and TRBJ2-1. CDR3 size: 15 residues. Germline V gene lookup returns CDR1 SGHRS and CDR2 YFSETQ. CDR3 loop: CASSLAQGWNNEQFF.

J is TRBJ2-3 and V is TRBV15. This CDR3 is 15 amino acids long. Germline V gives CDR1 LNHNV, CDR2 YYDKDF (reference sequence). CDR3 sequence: CATSRVMGQIDTQYF.

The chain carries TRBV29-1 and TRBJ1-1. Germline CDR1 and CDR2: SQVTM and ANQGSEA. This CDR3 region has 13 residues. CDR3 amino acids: CSVDSLMNTEAFF. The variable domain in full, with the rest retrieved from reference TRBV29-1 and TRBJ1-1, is SAVISQKPSRDICQRGTSLTIQCQVDSQVTMMFWYRQQPGQSLTLIATANQGSEATYESGFVIDKFPISRPNLTFSTLTVSNMSPEDSSIYLCSVDSLMNTEAFFGQGTRLTVV.

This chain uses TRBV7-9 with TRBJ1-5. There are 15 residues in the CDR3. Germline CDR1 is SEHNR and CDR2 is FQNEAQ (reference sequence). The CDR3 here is CASSLVGSSNQPQHF.